This T cell receptor beta chain originates from a study of response to subunit inactivated influenza vaccine. Study-level findings and limits: The authors put forward the suggestion that each seasonal influenza vaccination may bring in only a limited number of new T cells.

This clonotype showed up just a few times. Its target is unknown. The CDR3 spans 17 residues. Germline values: CDR1 KGHSH, CDR2 LQKENI. The trim removed 4 bases at V and 2 bases at J, leaving 11 bases unmatched. TCRdb passed the RT-PCR reads through MiXCR, listing each CDR3 protein once. The repertoire holds around 600,000 distinct CDR3 sequences, with around 11% as singletons. The same sample was also used in a study of T cells expressing NK-cell markers. From that study: As the method of synthesis, 5'RACE template switching with UMIs yielded TCR beta cDNA. The study sequenced eight donors, seven HCMV-seropositive and one seronegative. NKG2C+ dominant clonotype frequencies in over 5 donors were roughly 1.0-7.5% of CD8+ T cells. Specificity for HCMV among expanded NKG2C+ T cell clones was not established.

The chain links TRBV18 to TRBJ2-7; 10 bases line up with TRBD1. This TCR was recovered from a man aged 45 to 65 who received an inactivated influenza vaccine. The material sequenced was PBMCs from blood, taken on the day of vaccination. CDR3: CASSLTGGSIYTYEQYF. The CDR3 coding sequence is TGTGCCAGCTCACTGACAGGGGGCTCTATATACACCTACGAGCAGTACTTC.